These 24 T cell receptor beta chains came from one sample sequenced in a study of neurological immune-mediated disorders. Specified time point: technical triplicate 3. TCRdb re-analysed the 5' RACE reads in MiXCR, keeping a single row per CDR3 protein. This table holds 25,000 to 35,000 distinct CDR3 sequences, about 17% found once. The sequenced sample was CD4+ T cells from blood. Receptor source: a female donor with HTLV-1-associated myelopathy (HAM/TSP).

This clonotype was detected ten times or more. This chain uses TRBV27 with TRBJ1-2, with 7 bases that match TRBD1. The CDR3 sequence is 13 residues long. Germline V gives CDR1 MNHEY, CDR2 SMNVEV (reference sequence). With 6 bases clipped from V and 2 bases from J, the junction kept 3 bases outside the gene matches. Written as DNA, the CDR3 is TGTGCCAGCAGGCTGACAGGGAACTATGGCTACACCTTC. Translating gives CASRLTGNYGYTF.

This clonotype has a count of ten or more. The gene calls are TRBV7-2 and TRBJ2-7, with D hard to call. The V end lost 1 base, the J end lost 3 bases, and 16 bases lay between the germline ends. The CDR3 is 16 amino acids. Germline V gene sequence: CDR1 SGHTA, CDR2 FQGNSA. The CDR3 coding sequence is TGTGCCAGCAGCTTAGGGCCGCTAGAACTCAACTACGAGCAGTACTTC. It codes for CASSLGPLELNYEQYF.

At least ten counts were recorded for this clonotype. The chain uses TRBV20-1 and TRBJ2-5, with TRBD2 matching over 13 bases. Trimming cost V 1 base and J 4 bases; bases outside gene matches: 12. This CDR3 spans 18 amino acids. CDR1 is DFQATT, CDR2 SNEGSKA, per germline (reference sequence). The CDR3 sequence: CSARGDGLAGESGETQYF. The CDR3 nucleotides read TGCAGTGCTAGAGGGGACGGACTAGCGGGAGAATCAGGAGAGACCCAGTACTTC.

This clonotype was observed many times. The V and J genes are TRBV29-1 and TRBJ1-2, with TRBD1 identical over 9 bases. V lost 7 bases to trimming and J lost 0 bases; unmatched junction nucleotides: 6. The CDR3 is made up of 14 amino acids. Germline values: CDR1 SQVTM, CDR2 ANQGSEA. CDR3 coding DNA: TGCAGCGCCCCGACAGGGGGGTCTAACTATGGCTACACCTTC. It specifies CSAPTGGSNYGYTF.

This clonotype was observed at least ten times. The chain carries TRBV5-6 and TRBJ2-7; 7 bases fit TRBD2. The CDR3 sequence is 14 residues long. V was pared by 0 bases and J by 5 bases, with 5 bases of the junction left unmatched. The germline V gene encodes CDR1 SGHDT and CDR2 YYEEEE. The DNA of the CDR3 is TGTGCCAGCAGCTTGGCGGGAGGAGCTGACGAGCAGTACTTC. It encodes CASSLAGGADEQYF. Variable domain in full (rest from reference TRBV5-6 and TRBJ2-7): DAGVTQSPTHLIKTRGQQVTLRCSPKSGHDTVSWYQQALGQGPQFIFQYYEEEERQRGNFPDRFSGHQFPNYSSELNVNALLLGDSALYLCASSLAGGADEQYFGPGTRLTVT.

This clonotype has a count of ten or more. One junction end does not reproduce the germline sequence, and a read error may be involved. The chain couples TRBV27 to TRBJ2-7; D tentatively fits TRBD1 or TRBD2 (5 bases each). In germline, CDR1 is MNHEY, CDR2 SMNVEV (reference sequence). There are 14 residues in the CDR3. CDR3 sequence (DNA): TGTGCCAGCAGTAAGGGACCGAGGCCCTACGCGCAGTACTTC. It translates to CASSKGPRPYAQYF.

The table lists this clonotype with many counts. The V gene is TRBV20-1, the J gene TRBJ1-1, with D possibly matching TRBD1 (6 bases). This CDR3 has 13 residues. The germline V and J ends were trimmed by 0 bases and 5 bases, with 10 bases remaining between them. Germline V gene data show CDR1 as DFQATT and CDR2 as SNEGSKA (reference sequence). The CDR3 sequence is CSARDLQGTEAFF. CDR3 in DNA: TGCAGTGCTAGAGATTTGCAGGGGACTGAAGCTTTCTTT.

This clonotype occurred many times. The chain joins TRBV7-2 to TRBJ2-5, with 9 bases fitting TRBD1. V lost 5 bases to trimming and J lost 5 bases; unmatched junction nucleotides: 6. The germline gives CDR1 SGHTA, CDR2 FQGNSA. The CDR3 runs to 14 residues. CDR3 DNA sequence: TGTGCCAGCAGCATAACAGGGGGCCGTGAGACCCAGTACTTC. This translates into CASSITGGRETQYF. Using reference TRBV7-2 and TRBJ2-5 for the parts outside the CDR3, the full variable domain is GAGVSQSPSNKVTEKGKDVELRCDPISGHTALYWYRQSLGQGLEFLIYFQGNSAPDKSGLPSDRFSAERTGGSVSTLTIQRTQQEDSAVYLCASSITGGRETQYFGPGTRLLVL.

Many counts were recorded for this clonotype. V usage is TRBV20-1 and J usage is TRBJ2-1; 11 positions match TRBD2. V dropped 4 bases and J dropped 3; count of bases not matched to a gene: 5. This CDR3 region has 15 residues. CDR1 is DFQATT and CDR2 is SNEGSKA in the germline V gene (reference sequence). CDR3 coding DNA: TGCAGTGCTACCCCGGGGACTAGCGGCTACAATGAGCAGTTCTTC. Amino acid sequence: CSATPGTSGYNEQFF.

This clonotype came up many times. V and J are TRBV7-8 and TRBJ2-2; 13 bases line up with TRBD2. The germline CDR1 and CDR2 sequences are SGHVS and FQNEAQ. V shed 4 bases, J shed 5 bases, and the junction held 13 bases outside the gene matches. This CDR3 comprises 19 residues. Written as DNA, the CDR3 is TGTGCCAGCAGCTCGGGACTAGCGGGAATCCCACGGGCTACCGGGGAGCTGTTTTTT. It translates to CASSSGLAGIPRATGELFF.

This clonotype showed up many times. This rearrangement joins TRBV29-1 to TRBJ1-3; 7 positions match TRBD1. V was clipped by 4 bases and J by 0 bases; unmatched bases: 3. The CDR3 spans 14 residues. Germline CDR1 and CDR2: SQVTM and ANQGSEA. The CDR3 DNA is TGCAGCGTTGGACAGGGAATCTCTGGAAACACCATATATTTT. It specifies CSVGQGISGNTIYF.

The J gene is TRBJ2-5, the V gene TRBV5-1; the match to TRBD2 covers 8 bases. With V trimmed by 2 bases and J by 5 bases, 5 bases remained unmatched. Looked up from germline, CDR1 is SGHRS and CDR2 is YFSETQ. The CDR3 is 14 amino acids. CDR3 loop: CASSLLSGDETQYF. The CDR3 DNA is TGCGCCAGCAGCTTACTTAGCGGGGATGAGACCCAGTACTTC.

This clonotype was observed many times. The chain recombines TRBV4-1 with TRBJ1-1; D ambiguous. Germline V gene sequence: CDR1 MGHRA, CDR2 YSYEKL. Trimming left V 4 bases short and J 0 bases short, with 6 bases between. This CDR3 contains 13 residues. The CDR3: CASSPLLNTEAFF. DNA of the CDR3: TGCGCCAGCAGCCCTCTATTGAACACTGAAGCTTTCTTT.

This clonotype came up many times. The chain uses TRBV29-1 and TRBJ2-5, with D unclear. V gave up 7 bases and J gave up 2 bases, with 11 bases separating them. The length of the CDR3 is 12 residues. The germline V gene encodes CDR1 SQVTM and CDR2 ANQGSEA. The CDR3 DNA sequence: TGCAGCGGTATGACCCGTCAAGAGACCCAGTACTTC. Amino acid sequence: CSGMTRQETQYF.

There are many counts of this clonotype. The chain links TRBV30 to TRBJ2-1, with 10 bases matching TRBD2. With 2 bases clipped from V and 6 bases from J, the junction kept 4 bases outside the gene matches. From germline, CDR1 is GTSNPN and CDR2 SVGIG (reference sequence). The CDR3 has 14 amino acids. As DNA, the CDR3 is TGTGCCTGGAGTTTCCTAGCGGGGGTCAATGAGCAGTTCTTC. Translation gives CAWSFLAGVNEQFF.

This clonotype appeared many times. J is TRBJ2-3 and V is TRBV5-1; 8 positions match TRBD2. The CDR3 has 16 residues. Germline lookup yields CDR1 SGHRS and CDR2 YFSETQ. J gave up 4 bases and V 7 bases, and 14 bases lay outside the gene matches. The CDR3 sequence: CASSGGGTNGADTQYF. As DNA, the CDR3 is TGCGCCAGCTCTGGCGGGGGGACTAATGGGGCAGATACGCAGTATTTT.

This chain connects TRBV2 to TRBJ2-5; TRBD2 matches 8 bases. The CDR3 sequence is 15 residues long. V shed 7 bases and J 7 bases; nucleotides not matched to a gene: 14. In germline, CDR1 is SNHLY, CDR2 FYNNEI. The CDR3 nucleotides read TGTGCCAGCACCCAGCGGGAGCCCCCCGAGGGGACCCAGTACTTC. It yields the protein CASTQREPPEGTQYF.

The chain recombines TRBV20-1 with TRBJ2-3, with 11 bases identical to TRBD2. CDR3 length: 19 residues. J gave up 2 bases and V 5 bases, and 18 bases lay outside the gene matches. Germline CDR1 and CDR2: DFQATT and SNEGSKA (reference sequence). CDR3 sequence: CSAPNSFDSSGGNTDTQYF. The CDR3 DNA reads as TGCAGTGCTCCGAACTCGTTTGATTCTAGCGGGGGGAACACAGATACGCAGTATTTT.

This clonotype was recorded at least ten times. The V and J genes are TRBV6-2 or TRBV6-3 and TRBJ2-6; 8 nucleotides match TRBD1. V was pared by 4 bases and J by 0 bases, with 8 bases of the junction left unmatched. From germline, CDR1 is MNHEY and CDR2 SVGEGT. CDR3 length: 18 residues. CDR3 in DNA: TGTGCCAGCAGTTCCCAGACAGGGGTCTCCTCTGGGGCCAACGTCCTGACTTTC. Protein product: CASSSQTGVSSGANVLTF.

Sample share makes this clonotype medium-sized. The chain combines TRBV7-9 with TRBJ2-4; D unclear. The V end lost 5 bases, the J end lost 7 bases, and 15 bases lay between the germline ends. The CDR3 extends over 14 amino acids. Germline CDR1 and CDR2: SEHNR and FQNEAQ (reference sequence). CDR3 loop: CASSGVEEINIQYF. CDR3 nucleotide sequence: TGTGCCAGCAGCGGCGTCGAGGAAATTAACATTCAGTACTTC.

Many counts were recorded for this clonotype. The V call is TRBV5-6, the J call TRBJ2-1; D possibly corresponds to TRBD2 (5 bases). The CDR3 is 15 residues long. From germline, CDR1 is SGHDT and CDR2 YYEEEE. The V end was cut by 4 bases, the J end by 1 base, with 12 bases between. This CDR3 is CASSKGTSSYNEQFF. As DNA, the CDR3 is TGTGCCAGCAGCAAGGGAACTAGTTCCTACAATGAGCAGTTCTTC.

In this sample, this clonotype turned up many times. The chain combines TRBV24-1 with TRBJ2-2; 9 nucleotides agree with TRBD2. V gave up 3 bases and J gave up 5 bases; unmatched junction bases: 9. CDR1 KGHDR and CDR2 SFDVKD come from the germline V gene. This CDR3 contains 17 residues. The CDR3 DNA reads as TGTGCCACCAGTGATCCCTTAGCGGGAGAGGTAACCGGGGAGCTGTTTTTT. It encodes CATSDPLAGEVTGELFF.

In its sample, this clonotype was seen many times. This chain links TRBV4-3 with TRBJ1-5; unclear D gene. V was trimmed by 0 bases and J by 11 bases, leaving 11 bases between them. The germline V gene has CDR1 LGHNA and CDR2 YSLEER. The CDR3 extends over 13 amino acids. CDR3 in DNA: TGCGCCAGCAGCCAAGAAACCACGTCGGCCCAGCATTTT. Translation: CASSQETTSAQHF.

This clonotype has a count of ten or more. The CDR3 loop is CASSLRTQETQYF. The CDR3 nucleotides are TGTGCCAGCAGCCTAAGGACCCAAGAGACCCAGTACTTC. This rearrangement joins TRBV3-1 to TRBJ2-5; no clear D gene. Germline V CDR1 and CDR2: LGHDT, YNNKEL (reference sequence). V dropped 4 bases and J dropped 1 base, with 7 bases sitting between them. The CDR3 loop spans 13 amino acids.